Below are 5 T cell receptor beta chains sequenced from a single sample in a study of T cells expressing NK-cell markers. From the 5' RACE reads, TCRdb lists one entry per CDR3 protein and no DNA. Its table records a few hundred thousand distinct CDR3 sequences. Sequenced input: blood T cells: a sorted CD56 or NKG2C T cell subset, CD4+ or CD8+ T cells, or bulk PBMC T cells (not recorded which). These receptors were collected from a man between 18 and 69 years old in good health.

This chain joins TRBV7-9 and TRBJ2-2; TCRdb returns TRBD2, unconfirmable since there is no DNA. This CDR3 region has 15 residues. Looked up from germline, CDR1 is SEHNR and CDR2 is FQNEAQ (reference sequence). The CDR3 protein is CASFAGALSAGELFF.

The chain carries TRBV6-1 and TRBJ2-2; as DNA is missing, the TRBD1 call by TCRdb cannot be tested. Germline V gene data show CDR1 as MNHNS and CDR2 as SASEGT. The CDR3 totals 15 residues. CDR3 sequence: CASSGWTGPTGELFF.

The chain recombines TRBV10-3 with TRBJ2-5; TCRdb picks TRBD1, but there is no DNA to check that call. Germline V gene lookup returns CDR1 ENHRY and CDR2 SYGVKD. The length of the CDR3 is 14 residues. This chain's CDR3 is CAISDPRRKETQYF.

V gene TRBV28 combines with J gene TRBJ1-2. The CDR3 is 13 residues long. The germline gives CDR1 MDHEN, CDR2 SYDVKM. CDR3: CASRLGVLGGYTF.

This sequence joins TRBV18 and TRBJ2-4. The CDR3 is 16 amino acids. In germline, CDR1 is KGHSH, CDR2 LQKENI. This CDR3 is CASSTGGSIAKNIQYF.